This T cell receptor (beta chain) is drawn from a study of blood T cell repertoires in COVID-19. Study background: The cDNA or gDNA used as material had been derived from T cells, B-cell-depleted T cells, or PBMCs.

V lost 5 bases, J lost 5 bases, and 8 bases stayed unmatched. CDR1 and CDR2 (germline): MNHEY, SVGEGT. This CDR3 has 15 residues. In the original workflow: Cell counts per sample came from amplifying reference gene primers. TCRdb's copy holds only in-frame clones and misses some; the assay was immunoSEQ multiplex PCR. V, J and clone size are those of that table, while D and trimming were read from the DNA. This table has 350,000 or so clones, about 90% appearing once. This chain joins TRBV6-2 or TRBV6-3 and TRBJ1-4; 7 bases map to TRBD1. What was sequenced was peripheral blood. The TCR comes from a man aged 18 to 30 with active or convalescent COVID-19. The CDR3 is CASSPRDRRNEKLFF. The DNA for the CDR3 is TGTGCCAGCAGTCCCCGGGACAGACGAAATGAAAAACTGTTTTTT.